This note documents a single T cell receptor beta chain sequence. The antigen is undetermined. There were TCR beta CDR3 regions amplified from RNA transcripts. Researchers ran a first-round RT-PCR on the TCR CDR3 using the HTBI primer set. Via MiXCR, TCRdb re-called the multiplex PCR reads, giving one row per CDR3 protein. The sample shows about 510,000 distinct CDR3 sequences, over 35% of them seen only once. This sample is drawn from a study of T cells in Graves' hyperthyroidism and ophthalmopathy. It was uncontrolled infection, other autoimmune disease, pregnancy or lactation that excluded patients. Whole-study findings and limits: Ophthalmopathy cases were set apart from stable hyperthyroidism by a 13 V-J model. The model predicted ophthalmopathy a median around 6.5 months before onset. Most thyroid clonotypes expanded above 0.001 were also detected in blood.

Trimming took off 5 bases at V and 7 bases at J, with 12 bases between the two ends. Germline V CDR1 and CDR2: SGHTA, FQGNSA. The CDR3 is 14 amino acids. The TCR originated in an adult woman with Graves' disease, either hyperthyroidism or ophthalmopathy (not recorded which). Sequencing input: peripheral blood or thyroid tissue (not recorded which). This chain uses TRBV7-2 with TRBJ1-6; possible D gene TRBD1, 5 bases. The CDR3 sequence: CASSQGTANSPLHF. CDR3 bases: TGTGCCAGCAGCCAAGGGACTGCGAATTCACCCCTCCACTTT.